A single sample is the source of the 26 T cell receptor beta chains below, sequenced in a study of cytomegalovirus exposure and HLA in healthy donors. Researchers ran the PCR with 60 Vbeta and 13 Jbeta primers. The repertoire was sequenced with immunoSEQ multiplex PCR; TCRdb's copy has only in-frame clones and lacks some. The sample has roughly 170,000 clones, about 79% seen once; the top ten hold approximately 1.2%. The sample comprised PBMCs. These receptors came from a girl aged 2 to 10 in good health and CMV-seropositive.

The chain recombines TRBV30 with TRBJ2-6; D is perhaps TRBD1 (5 bases). Germline V gene data show CDR1 as GTSNPN and CDR2 as SVGIG (reference sequence). CDR3 length equals 14 residues. V was cut by 3 bases and J by 0 bases, with 6 bases left in between. CDR3 sequence (DNA): TGTGCCTGGAGGACAGTCTCTGGGGCCAACGTCCTGACTTTC. Protein: CAWRTVSGANVLTF.

This chain joins TRBV19 and TRBJ2-7; D is unclear. Trimming removed 3 bases from V and 2 bases from J, with 14 bases in between. The CDR3 loop spans 15 amino acids. Germline V gives CDR1 LNHDA, CDR2 SQIVND (reference sequence). CDR3 DNA: TGTGCCAGTAGTATGATGAGCTTTCTGACCTACGAGCAGTACTTC. Its translation: CASSMMSFLTYEQYF.

The chain has TRBV5-6 and TRBJ2-7; 7 positions match TRBD1. The CDR3 has 16 residues. Germline CDR1 and CDR2: SGHDT and YYEEEE. The V gene end was trimmed by 3 bases and the J gene end by 3 bases; junction bases not matched to a gene: 12. The CDR3 nucleotides are TGTGCCAGCAGCTGGAGTTATGACAGGGCCAACTACGAGCAGTACTTC. Its protein is CASSWSYDRANYEQYF. Variable domain in full (rest from reference TRBV5-6 and TRBJ2-7): DAGVTQSPTHLIKTRGQQVTLRCSPKSGHDTVSWYQQALGQGPQFIFQYYEEEERQRGNFPDRFSGHQFPNYSSELNVNALLLGDSALYLCASSWSYDRANYEQYFGPGTRLTVT.

J is TRBJ2-3 and V is TRBV6-4; TRBD2 agrees at 9 bases. CDR1 and CDR2 (germline): MRHNA, SNTAGT. Trimming took 9 bases from V and 0 from J; bases not matched to a gene: 7. This CDR3 contains 15 residues. CDR3 amino acids: CARAGGPFSTDTQYF. The CDR3 DNA reads as TGTGCCAGGGCGGGGGGGCCTTTTAGCACAGATACGCAGTATTTT.

The chain combines TRBV5-4 with TRBJ2-1; 8 bases line up with TRBD1. After removal of 3 bases from V and 5 bases from J, the junction contained 4 bases not matched to a gene. From germline, CDR1 is SGHNT and CDR2 YYREEE (reference sequence). CDR3 length: 14 residues. CDR3 residues: CASSSQDRDNEQFF. The CDR3 region has the DNA TGTGCCAGCAGCTCCCAGGACAGGGACAATGAGCAGTTCTTC. The full variable domain, completed using reference TRBV5-4 and TRBJ2-1, is ETGVTQSPTHLIKTRGQQVTLRCSSQSGHNTVSWYQQALGQGPQFIFQYYREEENGRGNFPPRFSGLQFPNYSSELNVNALELDDSALYLCASSSQDRDNEQFFGPGTRLTVL.

This clone was found once. The genes are TRBV6-1 and TRBJ2-5, with TRBD2 matching 10 bases. The germline CDR1 and CDR2 sequences are MNHNS and SASEGT. The CDR3 spans 15 residues. J gave up 4 bases and V 8 bases, and 10 bases lay outside the gene matches. CDR3 in amino acids: CASGGAGGSLETQYF. For the CDR3, the DNA is TGTGCCAGCGGGGGAGCGGGGGGGTCCCTAGAGACCCAGTACTTC.

The chain joins TRBV5-4 to TRBJ2-3; 10 bases align to TRBD2. The CDR3 runs 15 residues. Germline trimming cut 5 bases from V and 6 bases from J; bases unmatched to any gene: 9. Looked up from germline, CDR1 is SGHNT and CDR2 is YYREEE (reference sequence). CDR3 amino acids: CASREVAGGGDTQYF. As DNA, the CDR3 is TGTGCCAGCAGGGAAGTAGCGGGAGGAGGGGATACGCAGTATTTT.

This chain connects TRBV2 to TRBJ1-3, with D possibly TRBD1 on 6 matching bases. The CDR3 covers 15 residues. Germline CDR1 is SNHLY and CDR2 is FYNNEI. V was cut by 5 bases and J by 4 bases, with 15 bases left in between. CDR3 DNA: TGTGCCAGCAGTAACAGGGCAAGTGGAGGAAACACCATATATTTT. Protein: CASSNRASGGNTIYF.

CDR3 in DNA: TGTGCCAGCAGTGAAGCGGTATCAGGAAACACCATATATTTT. This encodes CASSEAVSGNTIYF. The V and J genes are TRBV25-1 and TRBJ1-3, with D unresolved. The V and J ends lost 2 bases and 4 bases respectively, with 9 bases between them. The germline V gene has CDR1 MGHDK and CDR2 SYGVNS. CDR3 size: 14 residues.

This rearrangement joins TRBV21-1 to TRBJ1-2; TRBD1, the table's D call, was not compared with the DNA. TRBV21-1 is a known pseudogene. The CDR3 is 14 residues long. CDR3 amino acids: CASSAGQPNYGYTF. The CDR3 DNA reads TGTGCCAGCAGTGCGGGACAGCCTAACTATGGCTACACCTTC.

The rearrangement joins TRBV2 to TRBJ1-2, with 9 bases aligning to TRBD1. V lost 4 bases, J lost 8 bases, and 8 bases stayed unmatched. The CDR3 contains 14 residues. CDR1 is SNHLY, CDR2 FYNNEI, per germline. The CDR3 protein is CASSGGTGGRGYTF. In DNA form, the CDR3 reads TGTGCCAGCAGTGGAGGTACAGGGGGCCGAGGCTACACCTTC.

CDR3 sequence: CASRGVSGGADTQYF. CDR3 sequence (DNA): TGTGCCAGCAGGGGTGTGAGCGGGGGTGCAGATACGCAGTATTTT. This chain links TRBV11-1 with TRBJ2-3, with 8 bases fitting TRBD2. The germline CDR1 and CDR2 sequences are SGHAT and FQDESV (reference sequence). The junction had 9 bases not matched to a gene; V was cut back by 6 bases and J by 4 bases. The CDR3 spans 15 residues.

In nucleotides, the CDR3 is TGCGCCAGCACAGCTTCAGGGGGTGACATCTATGGCTACACCTTC. Protein: CASTASGGDIYGYTF. The J gene is TRBJ1-2, the V gene TRBV5-1; TRBD1 matches at 7 bases. The CDR3 is 15 amino acids. After removal of 6 bases from V and 4 bases from J, the junction contained 12 bases not matched to a gene. Germline CDR1 is SGHRS and CDR2 is YFSETQ.

In this sample, this clone turned up once. This chain links TRBV4-1 with TRBJ2-7; 13 bases are shared with TRBD2. The V segment lost 1 base and the J segment 2 bases; nucleotides outside the gene matches: 17. Germline CDR1 is MGHRA and CDR2 is YSYEKL. The CDR3 length is 21 residues. The CDR3 DNA follows: TGCGCCAGCAGCCAAGTACCTGCAACCCTCCCGGGACTAGCGGGGACCTACGAGCAGTACTTC. This encodes CASSQVPATLPGLAGTYEQYF.

The chain combines TRBV30 with TRBJ1-2; D is ambiguous. The CDR3 has 13 residues. V dropped 1 base and J dropped 8 bases, with 14 bases sitting between them. CDR1 is GTSNPN, CDR2 SVGIG, per germline (reference sequence). The CDR3 DNA reads as TGTGCCTGGAGTGATGTGGGAGGGCTCGGCTACACCTTC. This sequence encodes CAWSDVGGLGYTF.

The gene calls are TRBV19 and TRBJ1-1, with 8 bases matching TRBD1. Germline loops: CDR1 LNHDA, CDR2 SQIVND (reference sequence). The CDR3 has 14 residues. With V trimmed by 7 bases and J by 1 base, 5 bases remained unmatched. DNA for the CDR3: TGTGCCAGTAAGCAGGGGGCTAAGAACACTGAAGCTTTCTTT. Encoded protein: CASKQGAKNTEAFF.

V and J are TRBV5-4 and TRBJ1-1; 9 nucleotides agree with TRBD1. This CDR3 region has 13 residues. Germline CDR1 is SGHNT and CDR2 is YYREEE (reference sequence). V shed 4 bases, J shed 3 bases, and the junction held 1 base outside the gene matches. The CDR3 DNA follows: TGTGCCAGCAGCCGGGACAGGGACACTGAAGCTTTCTTT. The encoded protein is CASSRDRDTEAFF.

The chain couples TRBV11-2 to TRBJ2-7, with 8 bases matching TRBD1. The CDR3 runs 15 residues. The V and J ends lost 3 bases and 6 bases, in that order; junction bases with no gene match: 10. Germline V gene sequence: CDR1 SGHAT, CDR2 FQNNGV. CDR3 coding DNA: TGTGCCAGCAGCTTCCCTGGCCAGGGGGCTTCCGAGCAGTACTTC. Residues: CASSFPGQGASEQYF.

This clone turned up a few times. This chain connects TRBV19 to TRBJ1-2, with TRBD1 matching over 7 bases. This CDR3 is built from 13 residues. V shed 8 bases, J shed 4 bases, and the junction held 7 bases outside the gene matches. Germline V CDR1 and CDR2: LNHDA, SQIVND (reference sequence). The CDR3 DNA reads as TGTGCCAGTTGGAGGGGGGACAGCTATGGCTACACCTTC. Translated: CASWRGDSYGYTF.

This clone was seen only a few times. The chain combines TRBV7-9 with TRBJ2-7; 10 bases align to TRBD2. From germline, CDR1 is SEHNR and CDR2 FQNEAQ (reference sequence). This CDR3 is 15 amino acids long. V shed 5 bases, J shed 1 base, and the junction held 5 bases outside the gene matches. DNA of the CDR3: TGTGCCAGCAGCCCGCCGGGACTAGCGTCCTACGAGCAGTACTTC. Encoded protein: CASSPPGLASYEQYF.

The rearrangement links TRBV18 to TRBJ1-5; D perhaps matches TRBD1 (6 bases). V lost 3 bases and J lost 2, with 14 bases in between. Germline V gene data show CDR1 as KGHSH and CDR2 as LQKENI. The CDR3 length is 16 residues. CDR3 region: CASSPQGGGGNQPQHF. CDR3 sequence (DNA): TGTGCCAGCTCACCGCAGGGAGGGGGGGGCAATCAGCCCCAGCATTTT.

The V and J genes are TRBV7-8 and TRBJ1-1, with TRBD1 identical over 7 bases. The CDR3 is made up of 15 amino acids. V lost 5 bases, J lost 0 bases, and 6 bases stayed unmatched. Germline V lookup: CDR1 SGHVS, CDR2 FQNEAQ. In nucleotides, the CDR3 is TGTGCCAGCAGCGTGGACAGGCCTTTGAACACTGAAGCTTTCTTT. The encoded protein is CASSVDRPLNTEAFF.

The V call is TRBV20-1, the J call TRBJ2-5; D is possibly TRBD1 (5 bases). The closer fit of TRBJ2-7 to the DNA end suggests the J call may be wrong. Per germline, CDR1 DFQATT and CDR2 SNEGSKA (reference sequence). This CDR3 spans 11 amino acids. The CDR3: CSATDMYEQYF. The CDR3 nucleotides read TGCAGTGCTACGGACATGTACGAGCAGTACTTC.

This chain connects TRBV7-3 to TRBJ1-2, with a weak D call TRBD1 (6 bases). The CDR3 has 17 residues. Per the germline V gene, CDR1 is SGHTA and CDR2 is FQGTGA. V was pared by 5 bases and J by 5 bases, with 24 bases between. The CDR3 nucleotides are TGTGCCAGCAGCGATCTATCGGGCGGGGGCAAAGGATATGGCTACACCTTC. It specifies CASSDLSGGGKGYGYTF.

V is TRBV5-4 and J is TRBJ1-4; D is ambiguous. The CDR3 has 14 residues. The V gene's germline CDR1 is SGHNT and CDR2 YYREEE (reference sequence). The ends were cut back, 1 base at V and 4 bases at J, with 8 bases in the middle. CDR3 residues: CASSLQIINEKLFF. CDR3 DNA: TGTGCCAGCAGCTTGCAGATAATTAATGAAAAACTGTTTTTT.

This clone occurred a few times. The CDR3 sequence is CARNTGAGTEAFF. CDR3 DNA sequence: TGTGCCAGAAACACAGGGGCAGGGACTGAAGCTTTCTTT. V usage is TRBV30 and J usage is TRBJ1-1; 7 bases are shared with TRBD1. The germline CDR1 and CDR2 sequences are GTSNPN and SVGIG (reference sequence). The CDR3 is 13 amino acids. J lost 5 bases, V lost 8 bases, and 11 bases had no gene match.